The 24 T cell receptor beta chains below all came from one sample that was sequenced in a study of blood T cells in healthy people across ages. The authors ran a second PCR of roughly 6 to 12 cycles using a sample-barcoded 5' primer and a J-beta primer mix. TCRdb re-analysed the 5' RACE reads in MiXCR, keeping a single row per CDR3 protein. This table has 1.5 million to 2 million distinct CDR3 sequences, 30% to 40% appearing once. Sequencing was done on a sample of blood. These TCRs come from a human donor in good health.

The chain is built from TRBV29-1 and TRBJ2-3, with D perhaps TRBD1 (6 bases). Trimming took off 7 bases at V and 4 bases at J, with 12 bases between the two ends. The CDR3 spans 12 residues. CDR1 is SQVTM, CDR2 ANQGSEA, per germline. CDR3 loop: CSGGQSADTQYF. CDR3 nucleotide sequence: TGCAGCGGAGGACAGTCGGCAGATACGCAGTATTTT.

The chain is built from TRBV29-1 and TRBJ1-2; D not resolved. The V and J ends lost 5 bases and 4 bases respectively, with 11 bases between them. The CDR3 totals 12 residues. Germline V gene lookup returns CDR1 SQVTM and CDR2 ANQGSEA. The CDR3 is CSVSGPGYGYTF. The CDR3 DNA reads TGCAGCGTTTCGGGCCCTGGCTATGGCTACACCTTC.

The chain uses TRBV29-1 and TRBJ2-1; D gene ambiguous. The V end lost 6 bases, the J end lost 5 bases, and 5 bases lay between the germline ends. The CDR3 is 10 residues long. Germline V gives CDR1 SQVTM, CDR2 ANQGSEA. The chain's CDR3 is CSVRHNEQFF. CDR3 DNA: TGCAGCGTCCGACACAATGAGCAGTTCTTC.

The CDR3 loop is CASSPTGVGTYEQYF. CDR3 sequence (DNA): TGTGCCAGCAGCCCGACAGGGGTGGGAACCTACGAGCAGTACTTC. V gene TRBV11-3 combines with J gene TRBJ2-7, with 8 bases identical to TRBD1. V shed 5 bases, J shed 2 bases, and the junction held 8 bases outside the gene matches. Germline V CDR1 and CDR2: SGHNT, YENEEA. The CDR3 runs to 15 residues.

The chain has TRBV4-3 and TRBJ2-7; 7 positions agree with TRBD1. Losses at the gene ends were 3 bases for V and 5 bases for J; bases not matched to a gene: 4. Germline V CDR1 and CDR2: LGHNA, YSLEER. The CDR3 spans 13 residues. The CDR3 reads CASSQKTGDEQYF. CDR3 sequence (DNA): TGCGCCAGCAGCCAGAAAACAGGGGACGAGCAGTACTTC.

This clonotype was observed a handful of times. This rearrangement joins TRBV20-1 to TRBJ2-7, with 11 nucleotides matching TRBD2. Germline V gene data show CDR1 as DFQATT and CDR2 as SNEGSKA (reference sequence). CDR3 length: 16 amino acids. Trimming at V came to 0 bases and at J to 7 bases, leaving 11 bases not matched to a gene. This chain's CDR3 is CSAREASGGFYAEQYF. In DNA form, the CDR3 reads TGCAGTGCTAGAGAGGCTAGCGGGGGGTTCTACGCGGAGCAGTACTTC.

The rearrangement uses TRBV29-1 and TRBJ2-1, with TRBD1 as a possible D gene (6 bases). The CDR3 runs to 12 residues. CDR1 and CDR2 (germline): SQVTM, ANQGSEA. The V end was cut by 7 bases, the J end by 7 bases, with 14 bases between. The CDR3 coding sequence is TGCAGCGCCGAACAGGGAAAAAATGAGCAGTTCTTC. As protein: CSAEQGKNEQFF.

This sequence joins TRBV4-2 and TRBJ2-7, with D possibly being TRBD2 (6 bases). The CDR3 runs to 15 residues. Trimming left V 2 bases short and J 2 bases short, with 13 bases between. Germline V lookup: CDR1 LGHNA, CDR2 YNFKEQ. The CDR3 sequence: CASSQLPGLAYEQYF. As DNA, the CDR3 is TGTGCCAGCAGCCAACTACCGGGACTCGCCTACGAGCAGTACTTC.

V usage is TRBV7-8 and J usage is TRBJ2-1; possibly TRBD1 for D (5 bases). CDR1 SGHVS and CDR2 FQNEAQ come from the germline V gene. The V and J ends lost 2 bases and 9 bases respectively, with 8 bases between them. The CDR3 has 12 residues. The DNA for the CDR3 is TGTGCCAGCAGCTTATTTGGGGCTGAGCAGTTCTTC. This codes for CASSLFGAEQFF.

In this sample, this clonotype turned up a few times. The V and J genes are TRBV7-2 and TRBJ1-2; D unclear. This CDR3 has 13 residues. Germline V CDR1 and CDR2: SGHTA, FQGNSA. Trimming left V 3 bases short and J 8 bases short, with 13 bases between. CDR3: CASSFNLGMGYTF. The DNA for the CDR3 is TGTGCCAGCAGCTTTAATCTGGGAATGGGCTACACCTTC.

CDR3 protein: CAIKRDSPTNTGELFF. CDR3 bases: TGTGCCATCAAACGCGACAGTCCAACGAACACCGGGGAGCTGTTTTTT. V and J are TRBV10-3 and TRBJ2-2, with D maybe TRBD1 (5 bases). CDR3 length: 16 residues. CDR1 is ENHRY and CDR2 is SYGVKD in the germline V gene. The ends were cut back, 7 bases at V and 0 bases at J, with 15 bases in the middle.

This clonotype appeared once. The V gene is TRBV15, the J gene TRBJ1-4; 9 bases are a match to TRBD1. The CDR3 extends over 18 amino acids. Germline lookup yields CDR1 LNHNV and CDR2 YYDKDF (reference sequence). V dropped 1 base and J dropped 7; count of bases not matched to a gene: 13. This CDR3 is CATSRGTGGAFRSEKLFF. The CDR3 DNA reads TGTGCCACCAGCAGAGGAACAGGGGGCGCCTTCAGGAGTGAAAAACTGTTTTTT.

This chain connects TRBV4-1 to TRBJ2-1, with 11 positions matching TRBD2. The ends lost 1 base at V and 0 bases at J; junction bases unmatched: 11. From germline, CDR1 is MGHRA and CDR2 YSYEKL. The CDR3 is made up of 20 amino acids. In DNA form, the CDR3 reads TGCGCCAGCAGCCAAGGCCTTCTAGCGGGGGGATTCCACTCCTACAATGAGCAGTTCTTC. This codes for CASSQGLLAGGFHSYNEQFF.

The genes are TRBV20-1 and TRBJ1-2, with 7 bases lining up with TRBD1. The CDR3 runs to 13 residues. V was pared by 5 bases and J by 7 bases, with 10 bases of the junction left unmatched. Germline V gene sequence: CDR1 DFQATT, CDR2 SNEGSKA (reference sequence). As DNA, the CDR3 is TGCAGTGCTTGGGACAGACTTAGTTCTGGCTACACCTTC. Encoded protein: CSAWDRLSSGYTF.

The CDR3 reads CAWSAGTGLLWEQYF. The CDR3 nucleotides are TGTGCCTGGAGTGCTGGGACAGGCCTTCTCTGGGAGCAGTACTTC. The chain links TRBV30 to TRBJ2-5; 8 bases map to TRBD1. Trimming at V came to 1 base and at J to 11 bases, leaving 15 bases not matched to a gene. CDR3 length: 15 amino acids. Germline CDR1 is GTSNPN and CDR2 is SVGIG (reference sequence).

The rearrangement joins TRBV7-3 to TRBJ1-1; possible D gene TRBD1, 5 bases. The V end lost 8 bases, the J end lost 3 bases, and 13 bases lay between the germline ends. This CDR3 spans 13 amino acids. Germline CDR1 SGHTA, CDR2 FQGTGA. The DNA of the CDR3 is TGTGCCAGCGGCACAAAAGGGGACACTGAAGCTTTCTTT. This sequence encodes CASGTKGDTEAFF.

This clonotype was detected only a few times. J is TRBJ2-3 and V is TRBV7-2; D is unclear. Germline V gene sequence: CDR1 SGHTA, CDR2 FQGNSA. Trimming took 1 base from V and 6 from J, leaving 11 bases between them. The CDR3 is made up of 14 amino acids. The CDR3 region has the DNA TGTGCCAGCAGCTTAGAGAGTTTGTGGGATACGCAGTATTTT. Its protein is CASSLESLWDTQYF.

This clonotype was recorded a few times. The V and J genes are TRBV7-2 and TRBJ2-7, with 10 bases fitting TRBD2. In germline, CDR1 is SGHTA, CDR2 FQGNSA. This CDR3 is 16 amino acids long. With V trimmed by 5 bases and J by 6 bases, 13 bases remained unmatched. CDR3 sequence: CASSRRLLSGGIEQYF. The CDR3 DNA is TGTGCCAGCAGCCGACGCTTACTTAGCGGGGGGATCGAGCAGTACTTC.

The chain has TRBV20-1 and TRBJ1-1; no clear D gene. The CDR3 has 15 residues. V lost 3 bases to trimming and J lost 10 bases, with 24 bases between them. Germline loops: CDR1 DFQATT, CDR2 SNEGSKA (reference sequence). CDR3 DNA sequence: TGCAGTGCTAGGCGTACCAATTATGGGAGGCTCGTAGCTTTCTTT. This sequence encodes CSARRTNYGRLVAFF.

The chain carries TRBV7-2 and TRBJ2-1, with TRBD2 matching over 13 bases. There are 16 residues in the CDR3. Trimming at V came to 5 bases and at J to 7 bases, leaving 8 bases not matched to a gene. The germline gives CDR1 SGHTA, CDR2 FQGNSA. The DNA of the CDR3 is TGTGCCAGCAGCCTGACGGGACTAGCGGGGCTTAATGAGCAGTTCTTC. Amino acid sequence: CASSLTGLAGLNEQFF.

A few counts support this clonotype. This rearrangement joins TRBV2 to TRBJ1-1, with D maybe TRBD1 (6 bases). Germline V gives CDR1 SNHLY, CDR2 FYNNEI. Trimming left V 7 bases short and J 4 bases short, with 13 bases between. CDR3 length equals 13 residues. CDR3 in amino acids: CASTRGGGTEAFF. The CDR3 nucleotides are TGTGCCAGCACCAGGGGCGGGGGCACTGAAGCTTTCTTT.

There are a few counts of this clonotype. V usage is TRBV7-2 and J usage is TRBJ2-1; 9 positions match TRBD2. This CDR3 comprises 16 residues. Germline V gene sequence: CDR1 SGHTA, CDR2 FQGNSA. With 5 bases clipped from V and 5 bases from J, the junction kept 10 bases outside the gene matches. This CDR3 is CASSRLGSGGNNEQFF. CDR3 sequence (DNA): TGTGCCAGCAGCCGCCTGGGGAGCGGGGGGAACAATGAGCAGTTCTTC.

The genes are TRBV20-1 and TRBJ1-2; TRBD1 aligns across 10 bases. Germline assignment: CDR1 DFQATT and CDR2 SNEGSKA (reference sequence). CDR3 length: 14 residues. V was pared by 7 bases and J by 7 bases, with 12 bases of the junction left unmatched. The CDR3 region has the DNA TGCAGTGGCAAGACAGGGGGCGGACGGGGTGGCTACACCTTC. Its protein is CSGKTGGGRGGYTF.

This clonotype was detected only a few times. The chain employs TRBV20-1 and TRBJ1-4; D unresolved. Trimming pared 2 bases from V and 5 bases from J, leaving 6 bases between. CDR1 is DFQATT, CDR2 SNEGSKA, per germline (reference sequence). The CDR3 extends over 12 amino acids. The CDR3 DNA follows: TGCAGTGCTAGACGCCTAAATGAAAAACTGTTTTTT. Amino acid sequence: CSARRLNEKLFF.